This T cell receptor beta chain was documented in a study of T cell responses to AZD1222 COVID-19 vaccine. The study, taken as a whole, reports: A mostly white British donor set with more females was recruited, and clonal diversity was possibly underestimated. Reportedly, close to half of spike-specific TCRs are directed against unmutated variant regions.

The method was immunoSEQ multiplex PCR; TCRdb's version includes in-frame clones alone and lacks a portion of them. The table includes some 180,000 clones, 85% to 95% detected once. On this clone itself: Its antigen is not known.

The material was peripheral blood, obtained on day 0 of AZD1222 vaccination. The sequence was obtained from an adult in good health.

The CDR3 coding sequence is TGTGCCAGCAGTTACGGGACGACAGGGGGCGCAGATACGCAGTATTTT. As protein: CASSYGTTGGADTQYF. The chain uses TRBV6-5 and TRBJ2-3; 10 bases are a match to TRBD1. V lost 2 bases to trimming and J lost 4 bases; unmatched junction nucleotides: 6. The length of the CDR3 is 16 residues. Germline V gene lookup returns CDR1 MNHEY and CDR2 SVGAGI.